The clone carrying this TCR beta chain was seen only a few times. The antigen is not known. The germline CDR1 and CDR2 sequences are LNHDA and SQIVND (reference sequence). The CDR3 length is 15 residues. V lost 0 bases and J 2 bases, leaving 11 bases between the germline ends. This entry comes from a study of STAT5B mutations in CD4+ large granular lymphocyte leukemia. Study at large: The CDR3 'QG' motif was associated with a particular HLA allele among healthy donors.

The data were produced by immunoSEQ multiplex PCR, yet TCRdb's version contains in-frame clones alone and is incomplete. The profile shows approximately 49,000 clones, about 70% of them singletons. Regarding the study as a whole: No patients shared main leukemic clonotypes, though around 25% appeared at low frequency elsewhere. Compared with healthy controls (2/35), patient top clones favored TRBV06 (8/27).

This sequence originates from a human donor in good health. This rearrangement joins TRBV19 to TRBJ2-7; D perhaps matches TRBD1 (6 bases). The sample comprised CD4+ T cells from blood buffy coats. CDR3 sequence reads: CASSIDTGRAYEQYF. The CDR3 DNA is TGTGCCAGTAGTATAGATACAGGGCGGGCCTACGAGCAGTACTTC.